These 27 T cell receptor beta chains came from one sample sequenced in a study of human T cells and chemical hapten exposure. TCRdb passed the RACE reads through MiXCR, listing each CDR3 protein once. The data hold 150,000 to 200,000 distinct CDR3 sequences, with around a quarter observed a single time. Time point meaning: patch test 3, about 24 weeks after DPC sensitization. Treatment reported: therapeutic diphenylcyclopropenone sensitization with weekly scalp DPC. Sequenced material: whole blood, taken in connection with sensitization to the hapten diphenylcyclopropenone (DPC). All receptors come from a woman between 40 and 50 years old with alopecia areata. Some clones in this sample may be carry-over from other donors' samples.

This clonotype showed up just a few times. The genes are TRBV28 and TRBJ1-5; 8 bases agree with TRBD1. The length of the CDR3 is 17 residues. The junction had 12 bases not matched to a gene; V was cut back by 3 bases and J by 5 bases. The V gene's germline CDR1 is MDHEN and CDR2 SYDVKM. CDR3 region: CASSFPETGEEDQPQHF. The CDR3 DNA sequence: TGTGCCAGCAGTTTCCCAGAGACAGGGGAAGAGGATCAGCCCCAGCATTTT.

This clonotype was counted ten times or more. The gene calls are TRBV20-1 and TRBJ2-5; 14 nucleotides align to TRBD2. The CDR3 runs to 18 residues. V was pared by 1 base and J by 4 bases, with 11 bases of the junction left unmatched. Per germline, CDR1 DFQATT and CDR2 SNEGSKA (reference sequence). The CDR3 DNA is TGCAGTGCTAGAGTGGTCGGGACTAGCGGGAGCTTTCTAGAGACCCAGTACTTC. It yields the protein CSARVVGTSGSFLETQYF.

The chain couples TRBV7-9 to TRBJ2-2; D is uncertain. This CDR3 region has 15 residues. CDR1 and CDR2 (germline): SEHNR, FQNEAQ (reference sequence). The V gene lost 5 bases and the J gene lost 3 bases, with 13 bases spanning the gap. The CDR3 sequence: CASSPRTSDTGELFF. Here the CDR3 DNA reads TGTGCCAGCAGCCCTAGAACCTCGGACACCGGGGAGCTGTTTTTT.

The chain joins TRBV5-4 to TRBJ2-1; possibly TRBD1 or TRBD2 for D (5 bases each). Trimming removed 4 bases at V and 4 bases at J, with 18 bases between. Germline V gene sequence: CDR1 SGHNT, CDR2 YYREEE (reference sequence). The CDR3 covers 16 residues. DNA of the CDR3: TGTGCCAGCAGCAAAAGCGGAATGGGGGTTTACAATGAGCAGTTCTTC. Protein: CASSKSGMGVYNEQFF.

This clonotype was counted between two and nine times. This sequence joins TRBV29-1 and TRBJ1-6; D ambiguous. The germline V and J ends were trimmed by 6 bases and 0 bases, with 9 bases remaining between them. The germline V gene encodes CDR1 SQVTM and CDR2 ANQGSEA. The length of the CDR3 is 14 residues. The CDR3 DNA reads as TGCAGCGTAAGGGCCAGCTCCTATAATTCACCCCTCCACTTT. Residues: CSVRASSYNSPLHF.

This clonotype was counted a few times. Here the CDR3 DNA reads TGTGCCAGCAGTGTCAGCGCGTTCACAGATACGCAGTATTTT. Its protein is CASSVSAFTDTQYF. The rearrangement links TRBV6-1 to TRBJ2-3; D is ambiguous. The V gene lost 4 bases and the J gene lost 2 bases, with 10 bases spanning the gap. This CDR3 is built from 14 residues. CDR1 is MNHNS and CDR2 is SASEGT in the germline V gene.

The sample holds a few counts of this clonotype. This sequence joins TRBV27 and TRBJ2-2, with 9 bases lining up with TRBD2. The germline CDR1 and CDR2 sequences are MNHEY and SMNVEV (reference sequence). This CDR3 spans 14 amino acids. Trimming at V came to 2 bases and at J to 7 bases, leaving 2 bases not matched to a gene. CDR3 region: CASSLGTSIGELFF. The CDR3, as DNA: TGTGCCAGCAGTTTAGGGACTAGCATCGGGGAGCTGTTTTTT.

This clonotype appeared many times. V gene TRBV4-2 combines with J gene TRBJ1-4, with a possible D match to TRBD1 (6 bases). In germline, CDR1 is LGHNA, CDR2 YNFKEQ. V lost 1 base to trimming and J lost 6 bases, with 24 bases between them. CDR3 length equals 19 residues. The CDR3 nucleotides read TGTGCCAGCAGCCAAGCCCAAGGGGGGACTCCAAGGTGGGATGAAAAACTGTTTTTT. It is translated as CASSQAQGGTPRWDEKLFF.

The chain couples TRBV2 to TRBJ1-5; 7 bases match TRBD1. The germline gives CDR1 SNHLY, CDR2 FYNNEI. J lost 4 bases, V lost 7 bases, and 4 bases had no gene match. CDR3 size: 13 residues. The CDR3 protein is CASKGQANQPQHF. In DNA, the CDR3 is TGTGCCAGCAAAGGACAGGCGAATCAGCCCCAGCATTTT.

This rearrangement joins TRBV19 to TRBJ2-1; D perhaps matches TRBD2 (6 bases). Trimming took off 4 bases at V and 0 bases at J, with 13 bases between the two ends. Germline assignment: CDR1 LNHDA and CDR2 SQIVND (reference sequence). The CDR3 covers 16 residues. In DNA, the CDR3 is TGTGCCAGTAGTAGGTCGGGAGAGAGCTCCTACAATGAGCAGTTCTTC. Its protein is CASSRSGESSYNEQFF.

This sequence joins TRBV6-2 or TRBV6-3 and TRBJ2-1, with 8 nucleotides matching TRBD1. CDR1 is MNHEY, CDR2 SVGEGT, per germline. V lost 4 bases to trimming and J lost 0 bases; unmatched junction nucleotides: 5. This CDR3 comprises 16 residues. The CDR3 nucleotides read TGTGCCAGCAGTTCGCAGGACAGGGTCTCCTACAATGAGCAGTTCTTC. It translates to CASSSQDRVSYNEQFF.

The table lists this clonotype with a few counts. This rearrangement joins TRBV5-1 to TRBJ2-1; 8 bases map to TRBD2. The CDR3 runs 15 residues. Trimming removed 0 bases from V and 9 bases from J; junction bases left unmatched: 8. Germline V gene data show CDR1 as SGHRS and CDR2 as YFSETQ. CDR3 residues: CASSLAHGGDGEQFF. CDR3 coding DNA: TGCGCCAGCAGCTTGGCCCACGGGGGGGATGGTGAGCAGTTCTTC.

This clonotype was detected only a few times. J is TRBJ2-3 and V is TRBV28; D is possibly TRBD1 (6 bases). Germline V lookup: CDR1 MDHEN, CDR2 SYDVKM. V was cut by 6 bases and J by 4 bases, with 17 bases left in between. The CDR3 extends over 15 amino acids. The CDR3 sequence is CASSLGHLKPDTQYF. As DNA, the CDR3 is TGTGCCAGCAGCCTGGGACACCTTAAGCCAGATACGCAGTATTTT.

Ten or more counts support this clonotype. The CDR3 region has the DNA TGCAGTGCTAGAGGAAACACAGGGGTGGAGACCCAGTACTTC. Its translation: CSARGNTGVETQYF. V gene TRBV20-1 combines with J gene TRBJ2-5; TRBD1 aligns across 7 bases. Trimming cost V 1 base and J 5 bases; bases outside gene matches: 7. The CDR3 totals 14 residues. CDR1 is DFQATT and CDR2 is SNEGSKA in the germline V gene (reference sequence).

J is TRBJ1-4 and V is TRBV30, with 7 bases lining up with TRBD1. The CDR3 is made up of 18 amino acids. The germline V gene encodes CDR1 GTSNPN and CDR2 SVGIG (reference sequence). V lost 1 base to trimming and J lost 0 bases; unmatched junction nucleotides: 11. CDR3 sequence reads: CAWSAGVNRGSTNEKLFF. The CDR3, as DNA: TGTGCCTGGAGTGCCGGGGTCAACAGGGGATCAACTAATGAAAAACTGTTTTTT.

This chain joins TRBV5-5 and TRBJ2-7; 9 bases agree with TRBD2. Looked up from germline, CDR1 is SGHKS and CDR2 is YYEKEE (reference sequence). The CDR3 spans 16 residues. V was pared by 2 bases and J by 3 bases, with 9 bases of the junction left unmatched. DNA of the CDR3: TGTGCCAGCAGCTTCCCCTCCGGGACTAGCCTCTACGAGCAGTACTTC. The encoded protein is CASSFPSGTSLYEQYF.

The chain joins TRBV28 to TRBJ2-7; a weak D match, TRBD2 (6 bases). Trimming stripped 2 bases from V and 7 bases from J, with 15 bases between. Germline CDR1 and CDR2: MDHEN and SYDVKM. The CDR3 spans 14 residues. The CDR3 bases are TGTGCCAGCAGTTTAGGCGGGACCCCTGTGGAGCAGTACTTC. This encodes CASSLGGTPVEQYF.

This clonotype has a handful of counts. In DNA form, the CDR3 reads TGTGCCAGCAGCCCTAAGACAGGGGATCAGCCCCAGCATTTT. It yields the protein CASSPKTGDQPQHF. The chain employs TRBV6-5 and TRBJ1-5, with 8 nucleotides matching TRBD1. The CDR3 is made up of 14 amino acids. The germline CDR1 and CDR2 sequences are MNHEY and SVGAGI. J gave up 5 bases and V 6 bases, and 6 bases lay outside the gene matches.

The chain couples TRBV29-1 to TRBJ2-6; D may be TRBD2 (5 bases). With 4 bases removed from V and 0 bases from J, the gap between germline ends came to 7 bases. Germline V CDR1 and CDR2: SQVTM, ANQGSEA. This CDR3 region has 14 residues. The CDR3 DNA reads TGCAGCGTTGCTGGGAGCTCTGGGGCCAACGTCCTGACTTTC. This codes for CSVAGSSGANVLTF.

This clonotype was picked up a small number of times. V usage is TRBV11-1 and J usage is TRBJ2-2, with D maybe TRBD1 (5 bases). There are 13 residues in the CDR3. Looked up from germline, CDR1 is SGHAT and CDR2 is FQDESV (reference sequence). Trimming left V 5 bases short and J 6 bases short, with 10 bases between. CDR3 amino acids: CASSMTVPGELFF. In DNA form, the CDR3 reads TGTGCCAGCAGCATGACAGTGCCCGGGGAGCTGTTTTTT. The full variable domain, rest sourced from reference TRBV11-1 and TRBJ2-2, is EAEVAQSPRYKITEKSQAVAFWCDPISGHATLYWYRQILGQGPELLVQFQDESVVDDSQLPKDRFSAERLKGVDSTLKIQPAELGDSAMYLCASSMTVPGELFFGEGSRLTVL.

The chain employs TRBV24-1 and TRBJ2-2; D is unclear. Germline CDR1 and CDR2: KGHDR and SFDVKD. V shed 6 bases and J shed 3 bases, with 7 bases lying between them. The CDR3 sequence is 13 residues long. The CDR3 DNA reads as TGTGCCACCAGTCCTACCCACACCGGGGAGCTGTTTTTT. Amino acid sequence: CATSPTHTGELFF.

There are many counts of this clonotype. In DNA, the CDR3 is TGTGCCAGCAGCGTAGGAGGGAGGGCCCCCTACGAGCAGTACTTC. Its protein product is CASSVGGRAPYEQYF. The chain uses TRBV9 and TRBJ2-7; TRBD2 aligns across 7 bases. Germline V gives CDR1 SGDLS, CDR2 YYNGEE. The CDR3 loop spans 15 amino acids. Trimming removed 0 bases from V and 2 bases from J; junction bases left unmatched: 5.

V gene TRBV7-9 combines with J gene TRBJ2-7; TRBD1 is a possible D gene (6 bases). Deletions cut 5 bases from V and 5 bases from J, with 10 bases between. CDR3 length equals 12 residues. Germline lookup yields CDR1 SEHNR and CDR2 FQNEAQ (reference sequence). The CDR3 DNA reads as TGTGCCAGCAGCACACAGGGCCACGAGCAGTACTTC. Protein: CASSTQGHEQYF.

The chain carries TRBV5-1 and TRBJ2-7; D ambiguous. CDR3 length equals 14 residues. With 0 bases removed from V and 3 bases from J, the gap between germline ends came to 10 bases. CDR1 and CDR2 (germline): SGHRS, YFSETQ. CDR3 amino acids: CASSLEGRSYEQYF. In DNA form, the CDR3 reads TGCGCCAGCAGCTTGGAGGGTAGAAGCTACGAGCAGTACTTC.

This clonotype was counted a few times. The chain couples TRBV12-3 or TRBV12-4 to TRBJ2-3, with D perhaps given as TRBD1 or TRBD2 (5 bases each). The CDR3 is 16 residues long. The V end was cut by 5 bases, the J end by 4 bases, with 19 bases between. DNA for the CDR3: TGTGCCAGCAGTCCCCGGAATAGCGTGGGGGCAGATACGCAGTATTTT. Amino acids: CASSPRNSVGADTQYF.

This chain uses TRBV29-1 with TRBJ2-2, with TRBD1 matching over 7 bases. The CDR3 length is 13 residues. V lost 3 bases and J lost 6; bases outside the gene matches: 4. Germline values: CDR1 SQVTM, CDR2 ANQGSEA. CDR3 in DNA: TGCAGCGTTGACCGTACAGGGGCCGGGGAGCTGTTTTTT. Translated: CSVDRTGAGELFF.

Only a few counts were recorded for this clonotype. The chain links TRBV7-2 to TRBJ2-5; tentatively, D is TRBD1 (5 bases). The CDR3 has 15 residues. Per germline, CDR1 SGHTA and CDR2 FQGNSA. Trimming left V 0 bases short and J 3 bases short, with 11 bases between. As DNA, the CDR3 is TGTGCCAGCAGCTTAGCATCGAGCAGGGAAGAGACCCAGTACTTC. Translated: CASSLASSREETQYF.